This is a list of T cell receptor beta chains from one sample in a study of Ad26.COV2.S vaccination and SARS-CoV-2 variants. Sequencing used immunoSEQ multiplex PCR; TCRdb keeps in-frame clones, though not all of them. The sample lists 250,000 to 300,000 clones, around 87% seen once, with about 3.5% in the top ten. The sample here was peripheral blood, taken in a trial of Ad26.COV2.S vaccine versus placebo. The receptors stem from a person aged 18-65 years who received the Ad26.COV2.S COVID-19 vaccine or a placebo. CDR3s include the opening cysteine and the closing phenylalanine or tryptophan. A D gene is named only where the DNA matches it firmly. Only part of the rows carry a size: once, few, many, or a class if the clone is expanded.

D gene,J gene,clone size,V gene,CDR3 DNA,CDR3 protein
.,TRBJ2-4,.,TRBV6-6,TGTGCCAGCACAGGGGGGTCAAACATTCAGTACTTC,CASTGGSNIQYF
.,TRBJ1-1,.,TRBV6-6,TGTGCCAGCAGTTACTCTAGGTGGGGAGGGGGAACTGAAGCTTTCTTT,CASSYSRWGGGTEAFF
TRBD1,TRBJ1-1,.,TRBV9,TGTGCCAGCAGCCTCTGGGACAGCATGAACACTGAAGCTTTCTTT,CASSLWDSMNTEAFF
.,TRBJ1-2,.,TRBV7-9,TGTGCCAGCAGCTTAGTAGTTCCCGAACGTAACTATGGCTACACCTTC,CASSLVVPERNYGYTF
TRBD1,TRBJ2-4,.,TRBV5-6,TGTGCCAGCAGCACAACAGGGGGGAACATTCAGTACTTC,CASSTTGGNIQYF
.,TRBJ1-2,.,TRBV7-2,TGTGCCAGCAGCTTAGCTTGGCGGGTTTATGGCTACACCTTC,CASSLAWRVYGYTF
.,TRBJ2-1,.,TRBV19,TGTGCCAGTAGTTTCTCGGCAGGGTCCTACAATGAGCAGTTCTTC,CASSFSAGSYNEQFF
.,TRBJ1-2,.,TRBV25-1,TGTGCCAGCAGAACAGGGACGGACTATGGCTACACCTTC,CASRTGTDYGYTF
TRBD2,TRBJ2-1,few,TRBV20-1,TGCAGCCTTAGCGGGAGTAATGAGCAGTTCTTC,CSLSGSNEQFF
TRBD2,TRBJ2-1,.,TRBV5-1,TGCGCCAGCAGCCTACACAAGACTAGCGGGAGGGCCCCGCTGTACAATGAGCAGTTCTTC,CASSLHKTSGRAPLYNEQFF
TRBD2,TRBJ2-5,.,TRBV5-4,TGTGCCAGCAGCTTGTTCCTAGCGGGGGGAGAGACCCAGTACTTC,CASSLFLAGGETQYF
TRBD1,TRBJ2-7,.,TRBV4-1,TGCGCCAGCAGCCTCGCCTTGACAGGGGGATTCGGGTACGAGCAGTACTTC,CASSLALTGGFGYEQYF
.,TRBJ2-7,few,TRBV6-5,TGTGCCAGCAGTTACTCTCGTCAGGGGAACTACGAGCAGTACTTC,CASSYSRQGNYEQYF
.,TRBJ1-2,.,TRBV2,TGTGCCAGCAGCGCTCGGGACCTCCTAGGGGATGGCTACACCTTC,CASSARDLLGDGYTF
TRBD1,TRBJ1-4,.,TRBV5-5,TGTGCCAGCAGCTTTTGGACAGGGGGCAGTGAAAAACTGTTTTTT,CASSFWTGGSEKLFF
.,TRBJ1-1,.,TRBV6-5,TGTGCCAGCAGCCTACTGGGAAAGGGCACTGAAGCTTTCTTT,CASSLLGKGTEAFF
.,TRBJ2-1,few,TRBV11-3,TGTGCCAGCAGTCCCAGGGGTGGGCGGAAGGGAAAAAATGAGCAGTTCTTC,CASSPRGGRKGKNEQFF
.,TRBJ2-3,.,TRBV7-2,TGTGCCAGCAGCCCGACTTTCACAGATACGCAGTATTTT,CASSPTFTDTQYF
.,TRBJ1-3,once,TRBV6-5,TGTGCCAGCAGTTTACAGGGCTCTGGAAACACCATATATTTT,CASSLQGSGNTIYF
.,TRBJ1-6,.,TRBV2,TGTGCCAGCAGTGCTACAGCTTCACCCCTCCACTTT,CASSATASPLHF
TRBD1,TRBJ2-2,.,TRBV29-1,TGCAGCGGATCGACAGGGGGCTTGAACACCGGGGAGCTGTTTTTT,CSGSTGGLNTGELFF
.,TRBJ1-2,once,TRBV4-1,TGCGCCAGCAGCCAAGATCTTTGGGAAACCTCCGTCTATGGCTACACCTTC,CASSQDLWETSVYGYTF
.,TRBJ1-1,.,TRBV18,TGTGCCAGCTCCTCAGTCCAGGGGCTATCGAACACTGAAGCTTTCTTT,CASSSVQGLSNTEAFF
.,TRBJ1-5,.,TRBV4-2,TGTGCCAGCAGCCAAGTCGGCCAGGGAGACCGTCCCCAGCATTTT,CASSQVGQGDRPQHF
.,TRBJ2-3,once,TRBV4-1,TGCGCCAGCAGCCAAGGAGTGGGGCGTAGGACAGATACGCAGTATTTT,CASSQGVGRRTDTQYF
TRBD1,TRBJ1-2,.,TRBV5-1,TGCGCCAGCAGCTCGGGACAGGGGTTAAGTGGCTACACCTTC,CASSSGQGLSGYTF
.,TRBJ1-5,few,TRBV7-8,TGTGCCAGCAGCTTAATCGAGGATCAGCCCCAGCATTTT,CASSLIEDQPQHF
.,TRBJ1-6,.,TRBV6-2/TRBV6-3,TGTGCCAGCAGTCAGGGGCGGAATTCACCCCTCCACTTT,CASSQGRNSPLHF
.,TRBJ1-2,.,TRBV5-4,TGTGCCAGCAGCTCATTGGTACTGATCTATGGCTACACCTTC,CASSSLVLIYGYTF
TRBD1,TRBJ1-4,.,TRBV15,TGTGCCACCAGCAGAGTTAGAGGGACAGGACTTAATGAAAAACTGTTTTTT,CATSRVRGTGLNEKLFF
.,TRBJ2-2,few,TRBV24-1,TGTGCCACCAGTGACCCTAACACCGGGGAGCTGTTTTTT,CATSDPNTGELFF
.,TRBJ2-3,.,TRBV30,TGTGCCTGGAGTTTTAGCGGATCTAGCACAGATACGCAGTATTTT,CAWSFSGSSTDTQYF
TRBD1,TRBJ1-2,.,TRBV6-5,TGTGCCAGCAGTTACTCGGCGGCAGGGGGAATACTGGGCTACACCTTC,CASSYSAAGGILGYTF
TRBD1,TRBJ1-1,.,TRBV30,TGTGCCTGGAATCGTCGGTGGCAGGGGGCTATGAACACTGAAGCTTTCTTT,CAWNRRWQGAMNTEAFF
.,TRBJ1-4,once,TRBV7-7,TGTGCCAGCAGCTCGGGGGCTAATGAAAAACTGTTTTTT,CASSSGANEKLFF
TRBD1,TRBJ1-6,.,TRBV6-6,TGTGCCAGCAGTTCTATCGGGACAGGGTATTCACCCCTCCACTTT,CASSSIGTGYSPLHF
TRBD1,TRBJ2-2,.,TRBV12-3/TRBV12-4,TGTGCCAGCAGAGAGACAGGGTCCGGGGAGCTGTTTTTT,CASRETGSGELFF
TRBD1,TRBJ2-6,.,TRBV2,TGTGCCAGAGGGACAGGGCAAATCTCTGGGGCCAACGTCCTGACTTTC,CARGTGQISGANVLTF
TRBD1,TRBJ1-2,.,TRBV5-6,TGTGCCAGCAGCTCCGGGACAGGGTACTATGGCTACACCTTC,CASSSGTGYYGYTF
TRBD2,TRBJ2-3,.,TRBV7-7,TGTGCTAGCAGCTTACTAGCGGGGGGATTTACAGATACGCAGTATTTT,CASSLLAGGFTDTQYF
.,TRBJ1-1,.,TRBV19,TGTGCCAGTAGTATCCCGGGATTCATGAACACTGAAGCTTTCTTT,CASSIPGFMNTEAFF
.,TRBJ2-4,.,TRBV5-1,TGCGCCAGCAGCTTGGAACTTCCAGACCCCCTCTATGCCAAAAACATTCAGTACTTC,CASSLELPDPLYAKNIQYF
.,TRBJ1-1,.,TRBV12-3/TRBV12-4,TGTGCCAGCAGTTTTTCCAGGAACACTGAAGCTTTCTTT,CASSFSRNTEAFF
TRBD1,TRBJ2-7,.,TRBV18,TGTGCCAGCTCACCTCGAGGACAGGGGATTTACGAGCAGTACTTC,CASSPRGQGIYEQYF
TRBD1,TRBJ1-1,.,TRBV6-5,TGTGCCAGCCGGGACAGAAGTATGAACACTGAAGCTTTCTTT,CASRDRSMNTEAFF
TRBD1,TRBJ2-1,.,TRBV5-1,TGCGCCAGCAGCTCTCCGAGGACAGGTCCTAAGGACAATGAGCAGTTCTTC,CASSSPRTGPKDNEQFF
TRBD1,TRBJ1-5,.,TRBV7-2,TGTGCCAGCAGCCAGCGGGACAGGGCCAATCAGCCCCAGCATTTT,CASSQRDRANQPQHF
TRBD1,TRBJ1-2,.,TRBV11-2,TGTGCCAGCAGCGTAGGCGGGACAGGGGCGTATGGCTACACCTTC,CASSVGGTGAYGYTF
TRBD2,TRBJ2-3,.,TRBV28,TGTGCCAGCAGTCTAGGACTAGCGGGTGATACGCAGTATTTT,CASSLGLAGDTQYF